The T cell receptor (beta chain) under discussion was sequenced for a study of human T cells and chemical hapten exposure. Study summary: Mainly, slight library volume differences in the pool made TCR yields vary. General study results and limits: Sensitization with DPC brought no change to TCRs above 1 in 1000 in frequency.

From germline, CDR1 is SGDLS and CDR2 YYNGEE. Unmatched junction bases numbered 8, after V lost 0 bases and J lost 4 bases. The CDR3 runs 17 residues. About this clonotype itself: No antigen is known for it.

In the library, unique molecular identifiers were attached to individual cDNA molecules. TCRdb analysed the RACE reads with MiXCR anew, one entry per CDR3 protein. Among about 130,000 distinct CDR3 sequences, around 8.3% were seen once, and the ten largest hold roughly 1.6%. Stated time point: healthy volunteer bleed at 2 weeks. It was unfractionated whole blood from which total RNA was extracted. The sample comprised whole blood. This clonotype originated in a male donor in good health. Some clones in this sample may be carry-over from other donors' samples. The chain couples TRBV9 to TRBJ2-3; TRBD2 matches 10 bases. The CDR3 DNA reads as TGTGCCAGCAGCGTAGGCCTAGCGGGAGTCGGGTCAGATACGCAGTATTTT. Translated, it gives CASSVGLAGVGSDTQYF.